Sequencing of this T cell receptor (beta chain) was carried out in a study of PD-L1 blockade in urothelial cancer. Study-level information: Male patients with bladder-origin urothelial cancer numbered about 90% of the roughly 29. Investigators checked blood 3 weeks (second dose) and 6 weeks after treatment start.

This clone occurred once. The table came from immunoSEQ multiplex PCR; TCRdb's copy has only in-frame clones and leaves some out. The table shows 46,000 or so clones, with approximately 84% occurring only once. This CDR3 comprises 18 residues. Germline V lookup: CDR1 LNHDA, CDR2 SQIVND (reference sequence). V lost 3 bases and J lost 3; bases outside the gene matches: 9. Time point here: peripheral blood 6 weeks after treatment start. Patients' cancers were locally advanced or metastatic urothelial carcinomas. Sample numbers ranged from 1 to 8 per patient, encompassing pretreatment and on-treatment collections.

This sample comprised PBMCs, obtained around atezolizumab (anti-PD-L1) treatment. The chain uses TRBV19 and TRBJ1-5; 12 nucleotides line up with TRBD1. The TCR comes from a man between 60 and 70 years old with urothelial cancer. The CDR3 sequence: CASSISGQGAMNNQPQHF. CDR3 nucleotides: TGTGCCAGTAGTATTTCGGGACAGGGGGCGATGAACAATCAGCCCCAGCATTTT.